This TCR beta chain originates from a study of shared clonotypes between healthy human individuals. Germline V lookup: CDR1 SGHVS, CDR2 FQNEAQ. V lost 4 bases, J lost 7 bases, and 7 bases stayed unmatched. The CDR3 covers 14 residues. The input for sorted-subset replicate PCRs was around 210 ng DNA, 30,000 or so T cell genomes. Produced via immunoSEQ multiplex PCR; TCRdb's table is partial and in-frame only. The data contain roughly 220,000 clones, just over 65% of them singletons. The sequence was obtained from a man aged 30 to 39 in good health. V and J are TRBV7-8 and TRBJ1-5; 7 positions match TRBD1. Input material: memory CD4+ T cells sorted from blood. The subset denotes: CD45RA-negative fraction. The CDR3 protein is CASSSTGTRQPQHF. As DNA, the CDR3 is TGTGCCAGCAGCTCGACAGGGACGAGGCAGCCCCAGCATTTT.